The 24 T cell receptor beta chains below come from one sample, sequenced in a study of T cell repertoires in cytomegalovirus infection (dated by TCRdb to between 2019 and 2020). The run used an Illumina HiSeq 1500. Using fastp trimming at Q25 and MiXCR clonotype assembly, TCRdb reanalyzed the public sequencing data and kept in-frame beta chains. CDR3 protein sequences are deduplicated, and each keeps its most common genes and DNA. A total of approximately 100,000 distinct CDR3 sequences appear in this sample, under 25% of them only once. Roughly two fifths of the sample rests with the top ten. The specimen was CD8+ T cells from PBMCs. These receptors all stem from a human donor in good health (CMV status not recorded). Some clones in this sample may be carry-over from other donors' samples.

The V gene is TRBV15, the J gene TRBJ2-3; TRBD1 matches at 11 bases. This CDR3 comprises 14 residues. CDR1 is LNHNV and CDR2 is YYDKDF in the germline V gene (reference sequence). V dropped 9 bases and J dropped 4; count of bases not matched to a gene: 6. The CDR3 reads CATMDRGQPDTQYF. CDR3 sequence (DNA): TGTGCCACTATGGACAGGGGGCAGCCAGATACGCAGTATTTT.

This clonotype was detected many times. This chain connects TRBV6-1 to TRBJ2-1, with D unclear. Germline V CDR1 and CDR2: MNHNS, SASEGT. The CDR3 runs 14 residues. Trimming shortened V by 4 bases and J by 6 bases, and 13 bases separated the two germline ends. The CDR3 here is CASSVSEEGNEQFF. CDR3 DNA sequence: TGTGCCAGCAGTGTTTCCGAGGAAGGCAATGAGCAGTTCTTC.

This clonotype was observed a handful of times. The chain carries TRBV6-6 and TRBJ1-4, with D possibly matching TRBD1 (6 bases). V shed 2 bases and J shed 5 bases, with 24 bases lying between them. The CDR3 has 19 amino acids. Per the germline V gene, CDR1 is MNHNY and CDR2 is SVGAGI (reference sequence). The DNA for the CDR3 is TGTGCCAGCAGTTACCCAAGAAGGGAGGTCAGGGGACAAAATGAAAAACTGTTTTTT. It encodes CASSYPRREVRGQNEKLFF.

In its sample, this clonotype was seen many times. CDR3 sequence reads: CASSLGAIGTEAFF. The CDR3 bases are TGTGCCAGCAGCTTAGGGGCGATAGGCACTGAAGCTTTCTTT. The chain uses TRBV7-6 and TRBJ1-1, with D uncertain. Trimming left V 1 base short and J 4 bases short, with 10 bases between. The CDR3 spans 14 residues. CDR1 is SGHVS and CDR2 is FNYEAQ in the germline V gene.

This chain uses TRBV28 with TRBJ2-3; the D gene is possibly TRBD2 (6 bases). The length of the CDR3 is 11 residues. Looked up from germline, CDR1 is MDHEN and CDR2 is SYDVKM. V was trimmed by 7 bases and J by 7 bases, leaving 9 bases between them. The CDR3 region has the DNA TGTGCCAGCACCGGGGGTTATACGCAGTATTTT. Its translation is CASTGGYTQYF. The whole variable domain, filled in from reference TRBV28 and TRBJ2-3, reads DVKVTQSSRYLVKRTGEKVFLECVQDMDHENMFWYRQDPGLGLRLIYFSYDVKMKEKGDIPEGYSVSREKKERFSLILESASTNQTSMYLCASTGGYTQYFGPGTRLTVL.

This clonotype was seen more than once but under ten times. This sequence joins TRBV19 and TRBJ2-2; D call uncertain. Per the germline V gene, CDR1 is LNHDA and CDR2 is SQIVND (reference sequence). Deletions cut 7 bases from V and 2 bases from J, with 14 bases between. This CDR3 is built from 15 residues. This CDR3 is CASNFRRQNTGELFF. The CDR3 DNA follows: TGTGCCAGTAACTTCAGACGTCAAAACACCGGGGAGCTGTTTTTT.

This clonotype was observed many times. The chain employs TRBV7-9 and TRBJ2-1; D is possibly TRBD1 (6 bases). There are 13 residues in the CDR3. Germline V gene data show CDR1 as SEHNR and CDR2 as FQNEAQ (reference sequence). The V gene lost 4 bases and the J gene lost 8 bases, with 12 bases spanning the gap. The CDR3 sequence: CASSSRQVDEQFF. The CDR3 DNA reads TGTGCCAGCAGCTCCAGACAGGTCGATGAGCAGTTCTTC.

J is TRBJ2-7 and V is TRBV6-6, with D tentatively TRBD2 (6 bases). V lost 11 bases to trimming and J lost 0 bases, with 14 bases between them. The CDR3 runs to 13 residues. CDR1 is MNHNY, CDR2 SVGAGI, per germline (reference sequence). The DNA for the CDR3 is TGTGCCTCCCACCTCGGGGGCTCCTACGAGCAGTACTTC. Protein: CASHLGGSYEQYF.

This clonotype was counted a few times. The rearrangement uses TRBV6-1 and TRBJ2-2; TRBD2 is a possible D gene (6 bases). V lost 0 bases, J lost 4 bases, and 12 bases lay in between. Germline CDR1 and CDR2: MNHNS and SASEGT. The CDR3 extends over 16 amino acids. CDR3 region: CASSEAWGETTGELFF. The CDR3 DNA sequence: TGTGCCAGCAGTGAAGCTTGGGGGGAAACCACCGGGGAGCTGTTTTTT.

This clonotype was found many times. V gene TRBV10-2 combines with J gene TRBJ2-2, with D uncertain. Germline CDR1 and CDR2: WSHSY and SAAADI. The V gene lost 2 bases and the J gene lost 3 bases, with 13 bases spanning the gap. This CDR3 region has 16 residues. This chain's CDR3 is CASSEPDPVHTGELFF. The CDR3 coding sequence is TGCGCCAGCAGTGAGCCCGACCCAGTCCACACCGGGGAGCTGTTTTTT.

This chain uses TRBV9 with TRBJ1-1; the match to TRBD1 covers 9 bases. Germline V lookup: CDR1 SGDLS, CDR2 YYNGEE. This CDR3 contains 13 residues. The V segment lost 6 bases and the J segment 7 bases; nucleotides outside the gene matches: 7. The CDR3, as DNA: TGTGCCAGCAACCCTACAGGGGGCGGTGAAGCTTTCTTT. Protein: CASNPTGGGEAFF.

This clonotype was counted ten times or more. The chain couples TRBV12-5 to TRBJ2-1; a weak D match, TRBD1 (6 bases). CDR1 is LGHNT and CDR2 is FRNRAP in the germline V gene. CDR3 length equals 11 residues. V gave up 7 bases and J gave up 10 bases, with 11 bases separating them. The CDR3 region has the DNA TGTGCTAGTGCTCTGGGGGCGGAGCAGTTCTTC. This sequence encodes CASALGAEQFF.

This clonotype showed up many times. The V call is TRBV3-1, the J call TRBJ1-2, with a possible D match to TRBD1 (5 bases). V gave up 0 bases and J gave up 4 bases, with 12 bases separating them. The CDR3 is made up of 15 amino acids. Germline V CDR1 and CDR2: LGHDT, YNNKEL (reference sequence). The CDR3 reads CASSQDRQGFYGYTF. Here the CDR3 DNA reads TGTGCCAGCAGCCAAGATAGGCAGGGCTTCTATGGCTACACCTTC.

In this sample, this clonotype turned up many times. The V call is TRBV9, the J call TRBJ2-1, with 8 positions matching TRBD2. The junction had 8 bases not matched to a gene; V was cut back by 4 bases and J by 5 bases. This CDR3 has 15 amino acids. CDR1 SGDLS and CDR2 YYNGEE come from the germline V gene. For the CDR3, the DNA is TGTGCCAGCAGCCCGACTGGCGGGGGGAACAATGAGCAGTTCTTC. This sequence encodes CASSPTGGGNNEQFF.

Remarks on this clonotype: A much larger clone lies one base from this, so it may be a read error. The rearrangement links TRBV27 to TRBJ2-2; maybe TRBD1 (6 bases). Trimming left V 0 bases short and J 9 bases short, with 17 bases between. CDR3 length equals 16 residues. Germline V lookup: CDR1 MNHEY, CDR2 SMNVEV (reference sequence). The CDR3 DNA reads as TGTGCCAGCAGTTTATCGGCAGGGGTGGGTACCTGGGAGCTGTTTTTT. It codes for CASSLSAGVGTWELFF.

The CDR3 loop is CSASGGVPGNIQYF. The DNA of the CDR3 is TGCAGTGCTAGTGGGGGAGTGCCTGGAAACATTCAGTACTTC. The chain employs TRBV20-1 and TRBJ2-4; D may be TRBD1 or TRBD2 (5 bases each). The germline gives CDR1 DFQATT, CDR2 SNEGSKA (reference sequence). The CDR3 loop spans 14 amino acids. V was clipped by 3 bases and J by 6 bases, with 15 bases between them.

This clonotype was counted at least ten times. V and J are TRBV7-2 and TRBJ1-5; 7 bases agree with TRBD1. The CDR3 loop spans 15 amino acids. Germline CDR1 is SGHTA and CDR2 is FQGNSA. V dropped 3 bases and J dropped 4; count of bases not matched to a gene: 6. CDR3 region: CASSFEGARNQPQHF. The CDR3 DNA is TGTGCCAGCAGCTTCGAGGGGGCGAGGAATCAGCCCCAGCATTTT.

J is TRBJ2-5 and V is TRBV2, with D unclear. Germline CDR1 and CDR2: SNHLY and FYNNEI. The CDR3 consists of 14 residues. V was clipped by 6 bases and J by 1 base, with 12 bases between them. The CDR3 DNA follows: TGTGCCAGCAGCTACGACATAGTCCAAGAGACCCAGTACTTC. It specifies CASSYDIVQETQYF.

The J gene is TRBJ2-3, the V gene TRBV7-3; D is perhaps TRBD2 (5 bases). Germline loops: CDR1 SGHTA, CDR2 FQGTGA. This CDR3 is 16 amino acids long. V dropped 5 bases and J dropped 4 bases, with 19 bases sitting between them. The CDR3 coding sequence is TGTGCCAGCAGCCCCGGAGGTATGGGGTTCGCAGATACGCAGTATTTT. Translated, it gives CASSPGGMGFADTQYF.

In its sample, this clonotype was seen many times. The V and J genes are TRBV7-2 and TRBJ1-1, with D possibly being TRBD1 (6 bases). The V gene's germline CDR1 is SGHTA and CDR2 FQGNSA. The CDR3 contains 15 residues. The germline V and J ends were trimmed by 5 bases and 4 bases, with 17 bases remaining between them. CDR3 in amino acids: CASSVTGRGATEAFF. The CDR3 region has the DNA TGTGCCAGCAGCGTAACTGGCAGGGGAGCCACTGAAGCTTTCTTT.

CDR3 loop: CASSSARGARNEQFF. The CDR3 coding sequence is TGTGCCAGCAGTTCGGCACGGGGCGCGAGGAATGAGCAGTTCTTC. The chain carries TRBV28 and TRBJ2-1; D tentatively reads TRBD1 or TRBD2 (5 bases each). This CDR3 contains 15 residues. CDR1 is MDHEN, CDR2 SYDVKM, per germline. Trimming removed 4 bases at V and 7 bases at J, with 17 bases between.

The chain recombines TRBV6-1 with TRBJ2-1; possible D gene TRBD2, 6 bases. Germline V gives CDR1 MNHNS, CDR2 SASEGT. Trimming removed 6 bases from V and 2 bases from J, with 14 bases in between. The CDR3 covers 15 residues. The CDR3 region is CASREGPTTYNEQFF. CDR3 nucleotides: TGTGCCAGCAGGGAGGGACCTACCACCTACAATGAGCAGTTCTTC.

This clonotype was seen more than once but under ten times. The V and J genes are TRBV28 and TRBJ2-7; 9 bases fit TRBD2. J gave up 3 bases and V 6 bases, and 6 bases lay outside the gene matches. The CDR3 runs 14 residues. Germline values: CDR1 MDHEN, CDR2 SYDVKM. The DNA for the CDR3 is TGTGCCAGCAGCCGGTTAGCGGGAGACTACGAGCAGTACTTC. Translation gives CASSRLAGDYEQYF.

About this clonotype itself: At one of its ends the junction is not consistent with the germline gene, which may arise from a read error. J is TRBJ2-1 and V is TRBV19; 12 positions agree with TRBD1. In germline, CDR1 is LNHDA, CDR2 SQIVND (reference sequence). The CDR3 extends over 14 amino acids. This CDR3 is CASSPGQGAQEVSF. The CDR3 nucleotides are TGTGCCAGTAGTCCGGGACAGGGGGCGCAGGAGGTGTCCTTC. Using reference TRBV19 and TRBJ2-1 for the parts outside the CDR3, the full variable domain is DGGITQSPKYLFRKEGQNVTLSCEQNLNHDAMYWYRQDPGQGLRLIYYSQIVNDFQKGDIAEGYSVSREKKESFPLTVTSAQKNPTAFYLCASSPGQGAQEVSFGPGTRLTVL.